These 7 T cell receptor beta chains originate from one sample sequenced in a study of chemoradiotherapy in HPV16-positive cancers (dated by TCRdb to between 2021 and 2022). Libraries were constructed by the immunoSEQ multiplex PCR assay. Held by TCRdb, this immuneACCESS table contains in-frame sequences only and omits some clones. Under half of the omission traces to an unresolved V gene where checked; the cause of the rest is unknown. The sample table records just over 6,000 clones; roughly two thirds of these occur just once. The ten largest clones capture roughly 30% of the sample. This specimen was tumor tissue, taken from a patient who underwent chemoradiotherapy. The origin of the receptors is a human donor with HPV-associated anogenital cancer.

V and J are TRBV28 and TRBJ1-3; D unresolved. The CDR3 has 13 amino acids. CDR1 and CDR2 (germline): MDHEN, SYDVKM. V lost 7 bases and J 0 bases, leaving 7 bases between the germline ends. CDR3 coding DNA: TGTGCCAGCAAAGTTCACTCTGGAAACACCATATATTTT. The encoded protein is CASKVHSGNTIYF.

The chain is built from TRBV5-1 and TRBJ1-2; possibly TRBD1 for D (6 bases). The CDR3 consists of 15 residues. Germline-derived CDR1 and CDR2 are SGHRS and YFSETQ. Trimming removed 2 bases from V and 4 bases from J, with 15 bases in between. The CDR3 protein is CASSFPGAEAYGYTF. CDR3 nucleotide sequence: TGCGCCAGCAGCTTTCCGGGGGCTGAAGCCTATGGCTACACCTTC.

The CDR3 DNA follows: TGTGCCAGCAGTCCCGGACAGGCCCAGAGCTCCTATAATTCACCCCTCCACTTT. This codes for CASSPGQAQSSYNSPLHF. The chain combines TRBV27 with TRBJ1-6, with 7 nucleotides matching TRBD1. Losses at the gene ends were 5 bases for V and 0 bases for J; bases not matched to a gene: 10. This CDR3 region has 18 residues. The germline V gene encodes CDR1 MNHEY and CDR2 SMNVEV (reference sequence).

This clone has a single count. The rearrangement joins TRBV7-6 to TRBJ2-7, with 7 bases fitting TRBD2. This CDR3 is built from 15 residues. Germline V gene sequence: CDR1 SGHVS, CDR2 FNYEAQ. With V trimmed by 4 bases and J by 0 bases, 6 bases remained unmatched. The DNA of the CDR3 is TGTGCCAGCAGCTCCCTGGCGGGAGACTCCTACGAGCAGTACTTC. Protein sequence: CASSSLAGDSYEQYF.

The chain recombines TRBV30 with TRBJ2-3; perhaps D is TRBD1 or TRBD2 (5 bases each). With 4 bases removed from V and 4 bases from J, the gap between germline ends came to 9 bases. Germline V gives CDR1 GTSNPN, CDR2 SVGIG (reference sequence). This CDR3 has 12 amino acids. CDR3 nucleotides: TGTGCCTGGATGGGGGAGTCAGATACGCAGTATTTT. Its translation is CAWMGESDTQYF. Full variable domain (missing parts from reference TRBV30 and TRBJ2-3): SQTIHQWPATLVQPVGSPLSLECTVEGTSNPNLYWYRQAAGRGLQLLFYSVGIGQISSEVPQNLSASRPQDRQFILSSKKLLLSDSGFYLCAWMGESDTQYFGPGTRLTVL.

The rearrangement uses TRBV11-3 and TRBJ2-7; D unclear. Germline CDR1 SGHNT, CDR2 YENEEA. Trimming took 11 bases from V and 0 from J, leaving 11 bases between them. The CDR3 has 12 amino acids. CDR3 in DNA: TGTGCCTGCCCCCAGCCCTCCTACGAGCAGTACTTC. Residues: CACPQPSYEQYF.

This clone was detected a few times. The chain recombines TRBV4-1 with TRBJ1-6, with D tentatively TRBD1 (5 bases). The CDR3 runs to 14 residues. The V gene's germline CDR1 is MGHRA and CDR2 YSYEKL. V gave up 2 bases and J gave up 8 bases, with 10 bases separating them. CDR3 protein: CASSQRMGDSPLHF. The CDR3 coding sequence is TGCGCCAGCAGCCAAAGGATGGGGGATTCACCCCTCCACTTT.